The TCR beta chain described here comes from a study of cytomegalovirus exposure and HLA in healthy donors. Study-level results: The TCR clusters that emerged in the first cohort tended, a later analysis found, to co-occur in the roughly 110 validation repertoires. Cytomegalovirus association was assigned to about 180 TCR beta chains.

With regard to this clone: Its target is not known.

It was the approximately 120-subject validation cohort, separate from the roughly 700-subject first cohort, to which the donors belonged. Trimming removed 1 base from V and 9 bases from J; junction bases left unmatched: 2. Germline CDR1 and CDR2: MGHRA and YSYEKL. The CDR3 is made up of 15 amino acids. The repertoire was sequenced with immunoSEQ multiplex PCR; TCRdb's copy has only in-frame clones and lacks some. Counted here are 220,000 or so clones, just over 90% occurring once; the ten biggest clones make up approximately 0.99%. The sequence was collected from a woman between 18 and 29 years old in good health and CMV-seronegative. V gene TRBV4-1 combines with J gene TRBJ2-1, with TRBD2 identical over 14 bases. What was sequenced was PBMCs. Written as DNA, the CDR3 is TGCGCCAGCAGCCAAGGACTAGCGGGAGGGAGTGAGCAGTTCTTC. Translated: CASSQGLAGGSEQFF.